One and the same sample provided the 10 T cell receptor beta chains below, sequenced in a study of cytomegalovirus exposure and HLA in healthy donors. It was with 60 Vbeta and 13 Jbeta primers that the PCR ran. The table came from immunoSEQ multiplex PCR; TCRdb's copy has only in-frame clones and leaves some out. The sample includes around 170,000 clones, approximately 71% seen only once; the top ten take 1.5%. The sequenced material came from PBMCs. These receptors all come from a girl aged 5-17 years in good health and CMV-seronegative.

CDR3 residues: CASKTGLAGNEQFF. For the CDR3, the DNA is TGTGCCAGCAAAACAGGACTAGCAGGCAATGAGCAGTTCTTC. The chain carries TRBV27 and TRBJ2-1; 8 positions agree with TRBD2. CDR1 and CDR2 (germline): MNHEY, SMNVEV (reference sequence). The junction had 8 bases not matched to a gene; V was cut back by 7 bases and J by 6 bases. The CDR3 covers 14 residues.

The V and J genes are TRBV12-5 and TRBJ2-7; D is perhaps TRBD1 (6 bases). The CDR3 has 14 amino acids. Germline CDR1 and CDR2: LGHNT and FRNRAP. V lost 4 bases to trimming and J lost 5 bases, with 15 bases between them. The CDR3 DNA reads as TGTGCTAGTGGTTCTACGACAGGTCGCGACGAGCAGTACTTC. Translation: CASGSTTGRDEQYF.

This clone appeared a few times. The chain has TRBV15 and TRBJ1-3; D unresolved. The V gene's germline CDR1 is LNHNV and CDR2 YYDKDF (reference sequence). The CDR3 loop spans 14 amino acids. The V end lost 0 bases, the J end lost 4 bases, and 7 bases lay between the germline ends. DNA for the CDR3: TGTGCCACCAGCAGAGAACCGAGAGGAAACACCATATATTTT. Protein sequence: CATSREPRGNTIYF.

The chain couples TRBV29-1 to TRBJ1-2; TRBD1 matches 8 bases. CDR3 length: 13 amino acids. V lost 6 bases and J lost 2; bases outside the gene matches: 5. Germline loops: CDR1 SQVTM, CDR2 ANQGSEA. CDR3 DNA: TGCAGCGTGGGGGGACAGGAGAACTATGGCTACACCTTC. Protein: CSVGGQENYGYTF.

The rearrangement links TRBV19 to TRBJ2-3; D is unresolved. The CDR3 extends over 15 amino acids. CDR1 is LNHDA, CDR2 SQIVND, per germline (reference sequence). The ends were cut back, 4 bases at V and 5 bases at J, with 16 bases in the middle. As DNA, the CDR3 is TGTGCCAGTAGTACCTTCGACCGAGGCAAAGATACGCAGTATTTT. It specifies CASSTFDRGKDTQYF.

This clone was seen a single time. The rearrangement links TRBV6-1 to TRBJ1-2; possible D gene TRBD1, 5 bases. Between the trimmed V and J ends, which lost 3 bases and 6 bases, there was a span of 14 bases. This CDR3 contains 14 residues. The germline CDR1 and CDR2 sequences are MNHNS and SASEGT. This chain's CDR3 is CASSDAGRMNGYTF. The CDR3 DNA reads as TGTGCCAGCAGTGACGCGGGACGAATGAATGGCTACACCTTC.

J is TRBJ2-7 and V is TRBV29-1; 8 nucleotides align to TRBD1. The CDR3 runs to 12 residues. Per the germline V gene, CDR1 is SQVTM and CDR2 is ANQGSEA. Germline trimming cut 7 bases from V and 6 bases from J; bases unmatched to any gene: 8. DNA of the CDR3: TGCAGCGCCGTGGGAGGACAGGGCGAGCAGTACTTC. This gives the protein CSAVGGQGEQYF.

This clone was recorded a few times. The chain joins TRBV2 to TRBJ2-7; no clear D gene. From germline, CDR1 is SNHLY and CDR2 FYNNEI. V lost 2 bases, J lost 4 bases, and 15 bases lay in between. The CDR3 contains 15 residues. CDR3 region: CASSEPWAGKYEQYF. For the CDR3, the DNA is TGTGCCAGCAGTGAACCTTGGGCAGGAAAATACGAGCAGTACTTC.

The chain employs TRBV27 and TRBJ1-1, with 10 bases identical to TRBD1. The CDR3 covers 14 residues. J was trimmed by 4 bases and V by 5 bases; bases with no gene match: 4. The germline gives CDR1 MNHEY, CDR2 SMNVEV (reference sequence). The CDR3 region is CASSPRDRGTEAFF. In nucleotides, the CDR3 is TGTGCCAGCAGTCCCCGGGACAGGGGCACTGAAGCTTTCTTT.

This chain connects TRBV27 to TRBJ1-1, with D unresolved. V lost 3 bases and J 6 bases, leaving 11 bases between the germline ends. Per germline, CDR1 MNHEY and CDR2 SMNVEV (reference sequence). CDR3 length equals 13 residues. The CDR3 bases are TGTGCCAGCAGTTTTTCGACACCCGCTGAAGCTTTCTTT. This codes for CASSFSTPAEAFF.